The following is a T cell receptor (beta chain) sequence with its context. This CDR3 has 16 amino acids. The assay was immunoSEQ multiplex PCR, and TCRdb's table has in-frame clones only and misses some. The data show fewer than 250,000 clones, roughly 80% seen once. The data were obtained in a study of blood T cell repertoires in COVID-19. V and J are TRBV21-1 and TRBJ1-3. TRBV21-1 is termed a pseudogene. This TCR derives from a woman in her thirties or forties with active or convalescent COVID-19. Specimen: peripheral blood. The CDR3 bases are TGTGCCAGCAGCAACCCCCTCATAGCCTCGGGAAACACCATATATTTT. This translates into CASSNPLIASGNTIYF.